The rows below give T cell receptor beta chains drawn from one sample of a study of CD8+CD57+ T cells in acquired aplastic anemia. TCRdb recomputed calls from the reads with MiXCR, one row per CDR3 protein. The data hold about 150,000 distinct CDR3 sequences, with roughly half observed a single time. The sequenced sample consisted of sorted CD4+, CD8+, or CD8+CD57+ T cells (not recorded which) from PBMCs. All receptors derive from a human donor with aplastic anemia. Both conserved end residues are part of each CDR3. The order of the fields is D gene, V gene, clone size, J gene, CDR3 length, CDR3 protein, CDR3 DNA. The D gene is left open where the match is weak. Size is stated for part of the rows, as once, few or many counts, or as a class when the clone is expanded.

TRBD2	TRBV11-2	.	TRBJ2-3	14	CASSLGAGTDTQYF	TGTGCCAGCAGCTTAGGAGCGGGGACAGATACGCAGTATTTT
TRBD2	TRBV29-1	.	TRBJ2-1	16	CSVDGTSGRSYNEQFF	TGCAGCGTCGACGGGACTAGCGGGAGATCTTACAATGAGCAGTTCTTC
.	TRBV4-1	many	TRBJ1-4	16	CASSPNEGGANEKLFF	TGCGCCAGCAGCCCCAACGAGGGTGGGGCTAATGAAAAACTGTTTTTT
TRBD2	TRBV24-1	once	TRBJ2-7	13	CATSAGGSYEQYF	TGTGCCACCAGTGCGGGAGGGTCCTACGAGCAGTACTTC
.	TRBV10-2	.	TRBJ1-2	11	CASRTNYGYTF	TGCGCCAGCAGGACTAACTATGGCTACACCTTC
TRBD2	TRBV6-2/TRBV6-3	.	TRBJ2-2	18	CASSCQTSGVMNTGELFF	TGTGCCAGCAGTTGCCAGACTAGCGGGGTAATGAACACCGGGGAGCTGTTTTTT
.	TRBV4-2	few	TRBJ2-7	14	CASSSRPGEDEQYF	TGTGCCAGCAGCTCCCGGCCTGGAGAGGACGAGCAGTACTTC
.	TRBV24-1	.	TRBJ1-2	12	CATSDYLGGYTF	TGTGCCACCAGTGATTACCTTGGGGGCTACACCTTC
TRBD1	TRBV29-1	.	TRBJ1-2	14	CSVDPGQGSYGYTF	TGCAGCGTCGACCCGGGACAGGGTAGCTATGGCTACACCTTC
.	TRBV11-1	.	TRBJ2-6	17	CASSFPGLCSGANVLTF	TGTGCCAGCAGCTTCCCCGGGCTGTGCTCTGGGGCCAACGTCCTGACTTTC
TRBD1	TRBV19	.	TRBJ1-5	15	CASTTTGEWNQPQHF	TGTGCCAGTACCACCACAGGGGAATGGAATCAGCCCCAGCATTTT
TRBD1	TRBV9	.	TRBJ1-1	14	CASKPWTGDTEAFF	TGTGCCAGCAAGCCCTGGACAGGGGACACTGAAGCTTTCTTT
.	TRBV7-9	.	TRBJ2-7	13	CASSHLHSYEQYF	TGTGCCAGCAGCCACTTACACTCCTACGAGCAGTACTTC
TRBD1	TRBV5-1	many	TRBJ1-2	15	CASSLGGQGAKGYTF	TGCGCCAGCAGCTTGGGCGGACAGGGGGCGAAAGGCTACACCTTC
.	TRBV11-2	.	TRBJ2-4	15	CASSALGVTKNIQYF	TGTGCCAGCAGCGCCCTCGGGGTCACCAAAAACATTCAGTACTTC
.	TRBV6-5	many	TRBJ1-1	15	CASSYSTVANTEAFF	TGTGCCAGCAGTTACTCAACAGTCGCTAACACTGAAGCTTTCTTT
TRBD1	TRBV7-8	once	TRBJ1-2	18	CASSRSGPEGTGFYGYTF	TGTGCCAGCAGCCGATCCGGCCCCGAGGGGACAGGATTTTATGGCTACACCTTC
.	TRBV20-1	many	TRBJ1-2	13	CSGKKAWEGGYTF	TGCAGTGGAAAAAAAGCGTGGGAGGGAGGCTACACCTTC
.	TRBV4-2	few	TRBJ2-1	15	CASSQDRGSYNEQFF	TGTGCCAGCAGCCAAGACAGGGGATCCTACAATGAGCAGTTCTTC
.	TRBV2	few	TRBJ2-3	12	CASYYVADTQYF	TGTGCCAGCTACTATGTGGCAGATACGCAGTATTTT
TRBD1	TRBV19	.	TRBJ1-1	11	CAGQGENEAFF	TGTGCCGGACAGGGGGAGAATGAAGCTTTCTTT
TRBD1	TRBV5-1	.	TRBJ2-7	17	CASSSFWDRTSSYEQYF	TGCGCCAGCAGCAGTTTTTGGGACAGGACGAGCTCCTACGAGCAGTACTTC
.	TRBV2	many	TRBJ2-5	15	CASSDPLETSETQYF	TGTGCCAGCAGTGATCCCCTAGAGACAAGTGAGACCCAGTACTTC
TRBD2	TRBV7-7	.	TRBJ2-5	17	CASSPKKAGGPPETQYF	TGTGCTAGCAGCCCAAAAAAAGCGGGAGGGCCTCCAGAGACCCAGTACTTC
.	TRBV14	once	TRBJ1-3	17	CASSQDRIQSSGNTIYF	TGTGCCAGCAGCCAAGATCGAATACAGAGCTCTGGAAACACCATATATTTT
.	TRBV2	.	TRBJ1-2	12	CASSSRAPGYTF	TGTGCCAGTAGCAGCAGAGCGCCCGGCTACACCTTC
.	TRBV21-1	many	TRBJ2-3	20	CASSTPVETRGGEEADTQYF	TGTGCCAGCAGCACCCCCGTCGAAACTCGGGGGGGAGAGGAGGCAGATACGCAGTATTTT
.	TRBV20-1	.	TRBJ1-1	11	CSAREATEAFF	TGCAGTGCTAGAGAGGCCACTGAGGCTTTCTTT
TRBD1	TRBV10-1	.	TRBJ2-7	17	CASSETNRDRESYEQYF	TGCGCCAGCAGTGAGACCAACCGGGACAGGGAGTCCTACGAGCAGTACTTC
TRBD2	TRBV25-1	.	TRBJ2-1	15	CASSESGSFYNEQFF	TGTGCCAGCAGTGAGAGCGGGAGCTTCTACAATGAGCAGTTCTTC
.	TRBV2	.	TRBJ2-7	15	CASRGLVMALYEQYF	TGTGCCAGCAGGGGGCTGGTAATGGCCCTTTACGAGCAGTACTTC
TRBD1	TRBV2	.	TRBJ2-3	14	CVSGTGDGTDTQYF	TGTGTCAGCGGAACAGGGGATGGCACAGATACGCAGTATTTT
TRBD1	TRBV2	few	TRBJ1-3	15	CASLNRGVGGNTIYF	TGTGCCAGCCTCAACAGGGGCGTGGGGGGAAACACCATATATTTT
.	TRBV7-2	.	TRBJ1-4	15	CASNRVGGPNEKLFF	TGTGCCAGCAATCGAGTGGGGGGACCTAATGAAAAACTGTTTTTT
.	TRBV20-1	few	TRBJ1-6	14	CSASPGTQNSPLHF	TGCAGTGCCTCCCCTGGGACCCAGAATTCACCCCTCCACTTT
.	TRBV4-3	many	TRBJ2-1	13	CASSQDRGIEQFF	TGCGCCAGCAGCCAAGATCGGGGGATAGAGCAGTTCTTC
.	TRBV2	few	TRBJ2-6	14	CASSEGKGANVLTF	TGTGCCAGCAGTGAAGGGAAAGGGGCCAACGTCCTGACTTTC
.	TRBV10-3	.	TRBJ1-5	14	CATSGPSLNQPQHF	TGTGCCACGTCCGGGCCCTCGCTTAATCAGCCCCAGCATTTT
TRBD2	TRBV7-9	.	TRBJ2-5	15	CASSPLAGKQETQYF	TGTGCCAGCAGCCCACTAGCGGGAAAACAAGAGACCCAGTACTTC
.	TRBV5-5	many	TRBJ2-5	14	CASSFGTAGETQYF	TGTGCCAGCAGCTTCGGGACAGCGGGTGAGACCCAGTACTTC
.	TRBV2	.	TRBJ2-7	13	CASSENTSYEQYF	TGTGCCAGCAGCGAAAATACCTCCTACGAGCAGTACTTC
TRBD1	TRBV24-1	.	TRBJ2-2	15	CATSAPQGSTGELFF	TGTGCCACCAGTGCCCCACAGGGGTCCACCGGGGAGCTGTTTTTT
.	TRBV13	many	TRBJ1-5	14	CASSLGQGYQPQHF	TGTGCCAGCAGCTTAGGTCAGGGTTATCAGCCCCAGCATTTT
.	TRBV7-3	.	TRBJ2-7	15	CASSFGRGPQEAQYF	TGTGCCAGCAGCTTTGGGCGGGGTCCCCAAGAGGCCCAGTACTTC
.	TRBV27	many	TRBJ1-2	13	CASTKNRLYGYTF	TGTGCCAGCACGAAGAACAGGCTATATGGCTACACCTTC
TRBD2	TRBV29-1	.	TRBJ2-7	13	CSVDRGGNYEQYF	TGCAGCGTTGACCGGGGGGGAAATTACGAGCAGTACTTC
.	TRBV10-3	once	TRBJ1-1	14	CAIRIVGANTEAFF	TGTGCCATCCGTATCGTGGGGGCGAACACTGAAGCTTTCTTT
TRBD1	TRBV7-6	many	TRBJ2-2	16	CASSSGQGARAGELFF	TGTGCCAGCAGCTCAGGACAGGGGGCTAGGGCCGGGGAGCTGTTTTTT
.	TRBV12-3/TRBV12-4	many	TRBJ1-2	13	CASSLNPTYGYTF	TGTGCCAGCAGTCTAAACCCTACTTATGGCTACACCTTC
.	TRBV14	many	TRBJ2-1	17	CASSQDGGAGSYNEQFF	TGTGCCAGCAGCCAAGATGGCGGGGCTGGCTCCTACAATGAGCAGTTCTTC
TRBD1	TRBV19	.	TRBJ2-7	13	CASSKGTGYEQYF	TGTGCCAGTAGTAAAGGGACAGGGTACGAGCAGTACTTC
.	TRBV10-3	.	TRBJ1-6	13	CAIKAGFGSPLHF	TGTGCCATCAAAGCTGGGTTCGGCTCACCCCTCCACTTT
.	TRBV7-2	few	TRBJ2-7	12	CASSSLVYEQYF	TGTGCCAGCAGCTCCCTAGTTTACGAGCAGTACTTC
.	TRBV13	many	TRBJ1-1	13	CASEEWGADEAFF	TGTGCTAGCGAGGAGTGGGGAGCTGATGAAGCTTTCTTT
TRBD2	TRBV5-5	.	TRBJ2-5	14	CASSPGLVFETQYF	TGTGCCAGCAGCCCGGGACTAGTCTTCGAGACCCAGTACTTC
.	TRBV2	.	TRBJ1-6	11	CASSEMSPLHF	TGTGCCAGCAGTGAAATGTCACCCCTCCACTTT
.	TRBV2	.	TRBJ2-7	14	CASTLGGLSYEQYF	TGTGCCAGCACCCTCGGGGGGCTCTCCTACGAGCAGTACTTC
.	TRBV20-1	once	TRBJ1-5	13	CSAWADSNQPQHF	TGCAGTGCTTGGGCTGATAGCAATCAGCCCCAGCATTTT
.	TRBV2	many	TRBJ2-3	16	CASSHSPATSTDTQYF	TGTGCCAGCAGTCACTCCCCCGCCACTAGCACAGATACGCAGTATTTT
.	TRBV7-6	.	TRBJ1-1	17	CASSPTPLRGPTTEAFF	TGTGCCAGCAGCCCCACCCCCCTTCGGGGACCAACCACTGAAGCTTTCTTT